The 22 T cell receptor beta chains below come from one sample, sequenced in a study of shared clonotypes between healthy human individuals. The method was immunoSEQ multiplex PCR; TCRdb's version includes in-frame clones alone and lacks a portion of them. The sample has over a million clones; around 74% are singletons. Source material: memory CD4+ T cells sorted from blood. The subset was: CD45RA-negative fraction. Source of these receptors: a man in his late teens or twenties in good health.

The chain recombines TRBV5-1 with TRBJ1-3, with no clear D. The CDR3 loop spans 15 amino acids. Germline V gene data show CDR1 as SGHRS and CDR2 as YFSETQ. The V gene lost 4 bases and the J gene lost 1 base, with 12 bases spanning the gap. In nucleotides, the CDR3 is TGCGCCAGCAGCCCCGCGTTGGGGTCTGGAAACACCATATATTTT. Translated, it gives CASSPALGSGNTIYF.

The V gene is TRBV7-2, the J gene TRBJ2-5; D possibly uses TRBD1 or TRBD2 (5 bases each). V dropped 5 bases and J dropped 2 bases, with 21 bases sitting between them. Germline CDR1 SGHTA, CDR2 FQGNSA. There are 17 residues in the CDR3. As DNA, the CDR3 is TGTGCCAGCAGCCCGACGGGCCGGGGCCATCTTCAAGAGACCCAGTACTTC. The encoded protein is CASSPTGRGHLQETQYF.

In this sample, this clone turned up once. The chain links TRBV10-3 to TRBJ1-4; TRBD1 agrees at 9 bases. V lost 10 bases to trimming and J lost 5 bases; unmatched junction nucleotides: 8. There are 14 residues in the CDR3. From germline, CDR1 is ENHRY and CDR2 SYGVKD. The CDR3 sequence: CATQEGTGNEKLFF. Here the CDR3 DNA reads TGTGCCACCCAGGAGGGGACAGGGAATGAAAAACTGTTTTTT.

This chain links TRBV30 with TRBJ2-5; D is perhaps TRBD2 (5 bases). The J call may be wrong; the DNA end is better matched by TRBJ2-7. There are 13 residues in the CDR3. The germline CDR1 and CDR2 sequences are GTSNPN and SVGIG (reference sequence). The CDR3 is CAWSEGRLYEQYF. The DNA for the CDR3 is TGTGCCTGGAGTGAAGGGAGACTTTACGAGCAGTACTTC.

This clone appeared a few times. Other nucleotide sequences from this sample produce the same CDR3. The chain couples TRBV5-1 to TRBJ2-7, with a possible D match to TRBD1 (6 bases). V lost 4 bases, J lost 3 bases, and 8 bases lay in between. Germline V CDR1 and CDR2: SGHRS, YFSETQ. CDR3 length: 12 amino acids. The CDR3 nucleotides read TGCGCCAGCAGCCAGGACAGCTACGAGCAGTACTTC. Its translation is CASSQDSYEQYF.

This sequence joins TRBV27 and TRBJ2-7, with TRBD2 identical over 7 bases. The CDR3 spans 16 residues. The germline gives CDR1 MNHEY, CDR2 SMNVEV (reference sequence). Trimming at V came to 6 bases and at J to 7 bases, leaving 18 bases not matched to a gene. CDR3 nucleotides: TGTGCCAGCAGCCCCCTGTCTAGCGGTAAAGGTTTAGAGCAGTACTTC. Its protein product is CASSPLSSGKGLEQYF.

CDR3 DNA: TGTGCCATCAGTGCCTCTAGCGGGAGGGCCGACGAGCAGTACTTC. Its translation is CAISASSGRADEQYF. The chain joins TRBV10-3 to TRBJ2-7, with 12 bases aligning to TRBD2. V lost 4 bases and J lost 5; bases outside the gene matches: 6. CDR1 is ENHRY, CDR2 SYGVKD, per germline. This CDR3 spans 15 amino acids.

As to this clone: This sample also contains other DNA sequences that code for the same CDR3. The V gene is TRBV20-1, the J gene TRBJ2-3; D is ambiguous. The V gene lost 2 bases and the J gene lost 6 bases, with 6 bases spanning the gap. The CDR3 runs to 11 residues. CDR1 and CDR2 (germline): DFQATT, SNEGSKA (reference sequence). The CDR3 sequence: CSARLRDTQYF. The CDR3 DNA follows: TGCAGTGCTAGACTTCGGGATACGCAGTATTTT.

The genes are TRBV28 and TRBJ2-7, with TRBD1 as a possible D gene (7 bases). CDR3 length equals 16 residues. The V and J ends lost 6 bases and 2 bases respectively, with 20 bases between them. Germline CDR1 reads MDHEN; CDR2 reads SYDVKM. CDR3 DNA sequence: TGTGCCAGCAGCGAGTTCGGCGGGACAGCTGCCTACGAGCAGTACTTC. Translated, it gives CASSEFGGTAAYEQYF.

The chain recombines TRBV19 with TRBJ1-5, with 7 positions matching TRBD1. CDR3 length: 15 residues. Germline CDR1 reads LNHDA; CDR2 reads SQIVND (reference sequence). Trimming cost V 7 bases and J 3 bases; bases outside gene matches: 9. Here the CDR3 reads CASTPPGQINQPQHF. The CDR3 DNA reads TGTGCCAGTACTCCACCGGGACAGATCAATCAGCCCCAGCATTTT.

The chain combines TRBV10-1 with TRBJ2-7, with no clear D. CDR3 length: 13 amino acids. CDR1 WNHNN and CDR2 SYGVQD come from the germline V gene (reference sequence). V was shortened by 4 bases and J by 1 base, with 8 bases between the two germline ends. CDR3 DNA sequence: TGCGCCAGCAGTGCAGCCGGGTCCTACGAGCAGTACTTC. Amino acids: CASSAAGSYEQYF.

The gene calls are TRBV2 and TRBJ1-3; TRBD1 might be the D (6 bases). Trimming removed 5 bases from V and 0 bases from J, with 8 bases in between. This CDR3 contains 14 residues. The germline CDR1 and CDR2 sequences are SNHLY and FYNNEI. CDR3 loop: CASSRGDSGNTIYF. CDR3 in DNA: TGTGCCAGCAGTAGGGGGGACTCTGGAAACACCATATATTTT.

The chain uses TRBV5-1 and TRBJ2-3, with D possibly TRBD2 on 5 matching bases. V dropped 2 bases and J dropped 3 bases, with 10 bases sitting between them. Germline V lookup: CDR1 SGHRS, CDR2 YFSETQ. This CDR3 is built from 14 residues. CDR3 loop: CASSFGSGTDTQYF. The CDR3 DNA is TGCGCCAGCAGCTTTGGGTCGGGGACAGATACGCAGTATTTT. The entire variable domain, with the rest obtained from reference TRBV5-1 and TRBJ2-3, is as follows: KAGVTQTPRYLIKTRGQQVTLSCSPISGHRSVSWYQQTPGQGLQFLFEYFSETQRNKGNFPGRFSGRQFSNSRSEMNVSTLELGDSALYLCASSFGSGTDTQYFGPGTRLTVL.

The chain uses TRBV6-4 and TRBJ1-2; TRBD1 aligns across 9 bases. This CDR3 comprises 14 residues. Looked up from germline, CDR1 is MRHNA and CDR2 is SNTAGT. The V and J ends lost 3 bases and 8 bases, in that order; junction bases with no gene match: 7. The CDR3 coding sequence is TGTGCCAGCAGTGATGTGACAGGGACAGGGGGCTACACCTTC. This encodes CASSDVTGTGGYTF.

This clone was detected only once. The J gene is TRBJ1-4, the V gene TRBV18; D not certain. The CDR3 is 15 amino acids. Germline V gives CDR1 KGHSH, CDR2 LQKENI. Between the trimmed V and J ends, which lost 8 bases and 2 bases, there was a span of 15 bases. As DNA, the CDR3 is TGTGCCAGCACCCCCCTGGTCGGGACTAATGAAAAACTGTTTTTT. Protein sequence: CASTPLVGTNEKLFF.

The chain couples TRBV6-5 to TRBJ1-2; no clear D gene. The germline CDR1 and CDR2 sequences are MNHEY and SVGAGI. The V end was cut by 6 bases, the J end by 3 bases, with 8 bases between. CDR3 length: 12 amino acids. CDR3 sequence (DNA): TGTGCCAGCAGGCGGGCGGACTATGGCTACACCTTC. This translates into CASRRADYGYTF.

Concerning this clone: This likely traces to a read error, being one base from a far larger clone. This chain connects TRBV30 to TRBJ1-5, with D possibly TRBD1 on 5 matching bases. Germline CDR1 is GTSNPN and CDR2 is SVGIG (reference sequence). The CDR3 has 13 residues. Trimming took off 4 bases at V and 11 bases at J, with 18 bases between the two ends. Here the CDR3 reads CAWTTGAGQTQHF. In nucleotides, the CDR3 is TGTGCCTGGACCACGGGCGCAGGGCAGACCCAGCATTTT. The full variable domain, with the rest looked up from reference TRBV30 and TRBJ1-5, is SQTIHQWPATLVQPVGSPLSLECTVEGTSNPNLYWYRQAAGRGLQLLFYSVGIGQISSEVPQNLSASRPQDRQFILSSKKLLLSDSGFYLCAWTTGAGQTQHFGDGTRLSIL.

The rearrangement links TRBV5-8 to TRBJ2-5; D not certain. The CDR3 covers 14 residues. In germline, CDR1 is SGHTS, CDR2 YDEGEE. Trimming cost V 2 bases and J 1 base, with 9 bases left between them. The DNA of the CDR3 is TGTGCCAGCAGCTTAGTGTGGATCCAAGAGACCCAGTACTTC. Its translation is CASSLVWIQETQYF.

This sequence joins TRBV25-1 and TRBJ2-3; 9 nucleotides align to TRBD1. The J segment lost 6 bases and the V segment lost 2 bases, leaving 6 bases of the junction unmatched. Germline V gives CDR1 MGHDK, CDR2 SYGVNS. The length of the CDR3 is 15 residues. CDR3 sequence reads: CASSEHRGQIDTQYF. Written as DNA, the CDR3 is TGTGCCAGCAGTGAACACAGGGGGCAAATTGATACGCAGTATTTT.

The chain joins TRBV10-1 to TRBJ2-2; TRBD2 agrees at 14 bases. Germline CDR1 reads WNHNN; CDR2 reads SYGVQD (reference sequence). With V trimmed by 4 bases and J by 1 base, 2 bases remained unmatched. This CDR3 contains 17 residues. This chain's CDR3 is CASSGTSGGMNTGELFF. The CDR3 region has the DNA TGCGCCAGCAGTGGGACTAGCGGGGGGATGAACACCGGGGAGCTGTTTTTT.

J is TRBJ1-2 and V is TRBV5-5; 9 bases are a match to TRBD1. From germline, CDR1 is SGHKS and CDR2 YYEKEE (reference sequence). CDR3 length equals 19 residues. Trimming removed 0 bases from V and 1 base from J; junction bases left unmatched: 13. CDR3 sequence reads: CASSLGPRTGDLYNYGYTF. CDR3 DNA: TGTGCCAGCAGCTTGGGGCCCCGGACAGGGGACTTGTATAACTATGGCTACACCTTC.

The chain combines TRBV10-1 with TRBJ1-1, with D perhaps matching TRBD1 (6 bases). Germline CDR1 and CDR2: WNHNN and SYGVQD (reference sequence). V was clipped by 4 bases and J by 1 base, with 16 bases between them. CDR3 length equals 16 residues. CDR3 coding DNA: TGCGCCAGCAGTGGGGGAAGCGGGACACAGAACACTGAAGCTTTCTTT. Protein product: CASSGGSGTQNTEAFF.